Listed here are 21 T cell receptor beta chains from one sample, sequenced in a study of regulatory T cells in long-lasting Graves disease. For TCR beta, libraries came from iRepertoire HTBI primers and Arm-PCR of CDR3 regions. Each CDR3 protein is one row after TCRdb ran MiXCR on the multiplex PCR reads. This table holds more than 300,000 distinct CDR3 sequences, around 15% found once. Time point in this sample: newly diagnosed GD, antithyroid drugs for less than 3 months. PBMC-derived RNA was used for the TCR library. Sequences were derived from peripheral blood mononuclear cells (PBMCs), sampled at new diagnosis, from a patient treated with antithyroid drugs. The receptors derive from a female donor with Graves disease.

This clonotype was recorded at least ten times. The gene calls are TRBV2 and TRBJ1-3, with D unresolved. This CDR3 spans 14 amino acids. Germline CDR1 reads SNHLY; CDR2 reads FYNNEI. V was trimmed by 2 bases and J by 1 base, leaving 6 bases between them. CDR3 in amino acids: CASSELESGNTIYF. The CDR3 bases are TGTGCCAGCAGTGAACTGGAATCTGGAAACACCATATATTTT. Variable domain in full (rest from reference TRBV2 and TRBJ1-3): EPEVTQTPSHQVTQMGQEVILRCVPISNHLYFYWYRQILGQKVEFLVSFYNNEISEKSEIFDDQFSVERPDGSNFTLKIRSTKLEDSAMYFCASSELESGNTIYFGEGSWLTVV.

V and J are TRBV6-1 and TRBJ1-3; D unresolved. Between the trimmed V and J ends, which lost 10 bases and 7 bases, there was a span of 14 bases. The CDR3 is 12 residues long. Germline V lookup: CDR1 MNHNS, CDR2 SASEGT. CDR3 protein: CATNGGSNTIYF. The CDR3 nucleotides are TGTGCCACCAACGGAGGTAGTAACACCATATATTTT.

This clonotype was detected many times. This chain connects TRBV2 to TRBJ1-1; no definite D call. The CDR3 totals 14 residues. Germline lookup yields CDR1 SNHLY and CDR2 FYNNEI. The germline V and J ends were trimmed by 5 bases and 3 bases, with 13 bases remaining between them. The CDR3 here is CASSQEHQDTEAFF. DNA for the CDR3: TGTGCCAGCAGTCAGGAGCATCAGGACACTGAAGCTTTCTTT. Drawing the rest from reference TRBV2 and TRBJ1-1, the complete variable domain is EPEVTQTPSHQVTQMGQEVILRCVPISNHLYFYWYRQILGQKVEFLVSFYNNEISEKSEIFDDQFSVERPDGSNFTLKIRSTKLEDSAMYFCASSQEHQDTEAFFGQGTRLTVV.

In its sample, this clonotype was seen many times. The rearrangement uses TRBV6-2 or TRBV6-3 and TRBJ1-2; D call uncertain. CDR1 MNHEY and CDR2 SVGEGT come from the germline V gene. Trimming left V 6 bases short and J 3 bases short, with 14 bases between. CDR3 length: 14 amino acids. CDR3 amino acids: CASSRRDAHYGYTF. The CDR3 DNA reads TGTGCCAGCAGCCGCCGAGATGCCCACTATGGCTACACCTTC.

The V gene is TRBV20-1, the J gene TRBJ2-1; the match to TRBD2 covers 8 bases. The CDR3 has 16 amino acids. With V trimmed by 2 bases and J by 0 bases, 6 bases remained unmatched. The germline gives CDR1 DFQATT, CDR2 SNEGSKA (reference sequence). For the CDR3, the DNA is TGCAGTGCTAGAATATTAGCGGGGAGCTCCTACAATGAGCAGTTCTTC. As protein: CSARILAGSSYNEQFF.

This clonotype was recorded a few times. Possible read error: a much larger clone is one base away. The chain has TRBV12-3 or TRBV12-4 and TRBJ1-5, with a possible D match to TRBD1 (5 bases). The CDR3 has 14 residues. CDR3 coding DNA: TGTGTCAGCAGTTTTCGAGGGGGCAATCAGCCCCAGCATTTT. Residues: CVSSFRGGNQPQHF.

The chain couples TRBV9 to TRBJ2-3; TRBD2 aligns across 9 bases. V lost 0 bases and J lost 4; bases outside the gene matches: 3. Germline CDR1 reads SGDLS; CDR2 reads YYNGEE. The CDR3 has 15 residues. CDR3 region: CASSVGGRAPDTQYF. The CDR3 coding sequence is TGTGCCAGCAGCGTAGGCGGGAGGGCGCCAGATACGCAGTATTTT.

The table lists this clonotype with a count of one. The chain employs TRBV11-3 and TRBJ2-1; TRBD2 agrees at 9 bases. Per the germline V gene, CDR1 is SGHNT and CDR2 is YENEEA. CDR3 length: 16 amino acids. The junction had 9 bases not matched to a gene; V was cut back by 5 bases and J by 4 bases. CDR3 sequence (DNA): TGTGCCAGCAGCCCCTCGCCGGGACTAGCTTACAATGAGCAGTTCTTC. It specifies CASSPSPGLAYNEQFF.

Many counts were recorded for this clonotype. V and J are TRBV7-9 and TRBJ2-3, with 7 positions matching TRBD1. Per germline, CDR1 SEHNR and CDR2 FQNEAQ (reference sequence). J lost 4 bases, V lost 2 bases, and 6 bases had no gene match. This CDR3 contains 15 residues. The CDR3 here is CASSLSGGDSDTQYF. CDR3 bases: TGTGCCAGCAGCTTATCAGGGGGTGACTCAGATACGCAGTATTTT. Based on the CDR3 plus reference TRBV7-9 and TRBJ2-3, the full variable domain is DTGVSQNPRHKITKRGQNVTFRCDPISEHNRLYWYRQTLGQGPEFLTYFQNEAQLEKSRLLSDRFSAERPKGSFSTLEIQRTEQGDSAMYLCASSLSGGDSDTQYFGPGTRLTVL.

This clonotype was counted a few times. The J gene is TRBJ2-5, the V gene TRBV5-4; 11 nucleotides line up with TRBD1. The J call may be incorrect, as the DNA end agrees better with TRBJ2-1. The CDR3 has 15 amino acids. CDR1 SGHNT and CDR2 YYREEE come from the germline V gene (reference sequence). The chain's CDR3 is CASTGGQGVYNEQFF. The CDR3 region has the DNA TGTGCCAGCACAGGGGGACAGGGGGTGTACAATGAGCAGTTCTTC.

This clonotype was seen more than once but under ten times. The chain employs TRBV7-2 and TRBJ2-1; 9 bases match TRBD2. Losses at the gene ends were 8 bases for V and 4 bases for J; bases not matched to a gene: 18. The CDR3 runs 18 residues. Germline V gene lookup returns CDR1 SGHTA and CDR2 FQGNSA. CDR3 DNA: TGTGCCAGCTCCTCCTCGTCATTAGCGGGGGATCCTTACAATGAGCAGTTCTTC. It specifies CASSSSSLAGDPYNEQFF.

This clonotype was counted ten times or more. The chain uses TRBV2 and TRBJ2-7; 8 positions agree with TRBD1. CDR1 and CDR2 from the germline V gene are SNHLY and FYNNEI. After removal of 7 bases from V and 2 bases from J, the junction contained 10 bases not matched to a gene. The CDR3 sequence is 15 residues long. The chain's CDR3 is CASTMTGAVAYEQYF. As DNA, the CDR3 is TGTGCCAGCACCATGACAGGGGCAGTGGCCTACGAGCAGTACTTC.

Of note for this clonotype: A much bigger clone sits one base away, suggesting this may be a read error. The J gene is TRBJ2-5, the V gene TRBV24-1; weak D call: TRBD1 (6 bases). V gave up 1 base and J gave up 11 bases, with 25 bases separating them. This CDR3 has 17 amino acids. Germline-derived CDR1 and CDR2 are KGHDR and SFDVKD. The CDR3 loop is CATSDFSAGQKYNEQYF. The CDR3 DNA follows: TGTGCCACCAGTGATTTCTCGGCTGGACAGAAATACAATGAGCAGTACTTC.

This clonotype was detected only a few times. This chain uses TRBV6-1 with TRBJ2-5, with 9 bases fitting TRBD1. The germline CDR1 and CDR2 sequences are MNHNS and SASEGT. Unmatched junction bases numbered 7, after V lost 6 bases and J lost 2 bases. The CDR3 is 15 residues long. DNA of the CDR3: TGTGCCAGCAGCCTGAACAGGGGGCCTCAAGAGACCCAGTACTTC. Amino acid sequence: CASSLNRGPQETQYF.

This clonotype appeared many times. The CDR3 protein is CASSVVDRGTGELFF. CDR3 nucleotide sequence: TGTGCCAGCAGCGTAGTGGACAGAGGCACCGGGGAGCTGTTTTTT. The chain has TRBV9 and TRBJ2-2; D possibly corresponds to TRBD1 (6 bases). CDR3 length equals 15 residues. Germline CDR1 is SGDLS and CDR2 is YYNGEE. Trimming removed 0 bases at V and 4 bases at J, with 10 bases between.

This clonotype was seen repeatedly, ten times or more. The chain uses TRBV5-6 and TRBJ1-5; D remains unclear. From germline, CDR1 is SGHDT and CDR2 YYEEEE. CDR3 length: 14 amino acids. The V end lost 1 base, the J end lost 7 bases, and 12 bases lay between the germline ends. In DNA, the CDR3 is TGTGCCAGCAGCTTGTCTTGGTGGCGGCAGCCCCAGCATTTT. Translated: CASSLSWWRQPQHF.

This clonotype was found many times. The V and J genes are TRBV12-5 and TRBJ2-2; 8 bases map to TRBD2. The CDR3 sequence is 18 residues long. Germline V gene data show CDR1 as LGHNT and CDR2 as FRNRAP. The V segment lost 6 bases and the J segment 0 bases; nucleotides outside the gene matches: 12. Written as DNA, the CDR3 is TGTGCTAGTGGCAAAATAGGGCCTAGCGGGCCGAACACCGGGGAGCTGTTTTTT. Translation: CASGKIGPSGPNTGELFF. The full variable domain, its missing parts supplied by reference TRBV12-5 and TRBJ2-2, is DARVTQTPRHKVTEMGQEVTMRCQPILGHNTVFWYRQTMMQGLELLAYFRNRAPLDDSGMPKDRFSAEMPDATLATLKIQPSEPRDSAVYFCASGKIGPSGPNTGELFFGEGSRLTVL.

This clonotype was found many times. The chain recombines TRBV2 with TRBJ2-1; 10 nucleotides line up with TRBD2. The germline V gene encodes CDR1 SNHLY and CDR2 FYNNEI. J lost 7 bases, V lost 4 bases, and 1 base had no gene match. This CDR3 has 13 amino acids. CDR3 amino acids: CASSVAGGNEQFF. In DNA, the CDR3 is TGTGCCAGCAGTGTAGCGGGAGGAAATGAGCAGTTCTTC.

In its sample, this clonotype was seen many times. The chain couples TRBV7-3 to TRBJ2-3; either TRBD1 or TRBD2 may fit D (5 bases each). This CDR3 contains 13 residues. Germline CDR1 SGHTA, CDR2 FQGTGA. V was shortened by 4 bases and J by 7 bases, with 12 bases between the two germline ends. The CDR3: CASSSGAGNTQYF. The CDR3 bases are TGTGCCAGCAGCTCCGGGGCCGGGAATACGCAGTATTTT. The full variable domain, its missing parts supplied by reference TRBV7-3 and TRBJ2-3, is GAGVSQTPSNKVTEKGKYVELRCDPISGHTALYWYRQSLGQGPEFLIYFQGTGAADDSGLPNDRFFAVRPEGSVSTLKIQRTERGDSAVYLCASSSGAGNTQYFGPGTRLTVL.

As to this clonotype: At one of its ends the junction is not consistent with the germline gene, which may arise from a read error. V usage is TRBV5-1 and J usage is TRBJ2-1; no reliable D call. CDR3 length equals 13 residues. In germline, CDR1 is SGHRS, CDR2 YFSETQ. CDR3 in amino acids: CASSLFSYNERFF. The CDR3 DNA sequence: TGCGCCAGCAGCTTGTTCAGCTACAATGAGCGGTTCTTC.

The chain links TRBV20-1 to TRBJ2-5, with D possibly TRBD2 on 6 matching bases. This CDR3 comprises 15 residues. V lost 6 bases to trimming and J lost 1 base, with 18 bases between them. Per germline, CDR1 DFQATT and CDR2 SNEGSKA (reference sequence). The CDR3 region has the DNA TGCAGTGCCCCTCCGCGACCGGGACTCCAAGAGACCCAGTACTTC. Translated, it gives CSAPPRPGLQETQYF.